The 10 T cell receptor beta chains in this list originate from one sample, sequenced in a study of cytomegalovirus exposure and HLA in healthy donors. 13 Jbeta primers and 60 Vbeta primers were used for the PCR. Clones were read by immunoSEQ multiplex PCR, and TCRdb kept only the in-frame ones, dropping some. The repertoire includes some 170,000 clones, 65% to 85% of them detected once, and approximately 2.9% sits in the top ten. The sample consisted of PBMCs. The source of these receptors is a female donor in good health and CMV-seronegative.

The chain links TRBV6-6 to TRBJ2-7, with D unclear. The germline V and J ends were trimmed by 6 bases and 0 bases, with 12 bases remaining between them. The CDR3 spans 14 residues. Germline V gene data show CDR1 as MNHNY and CDR2 as SVGAGI (reference sequence). The DNA of the CDR3 is TGTGCCAGCAGCTACGGGCAGAGCTCCTACGAGCAGTACTTC. Translating gives CASSYGQSSYEQYF.

The V gene is TRBV7-2, the J gene TRBJ2-1; maybe TRBD2 (6 bases). CDR3 size: 15 residues. V lost 5 bases and J 1 base, leaving 12 bases between the germline ends. From germline, CDR1 is SGHTA and CDR2 FQGNSA. The CDR3 DNA is TGTGCCAGCAGCCCAATGGAGGGTTCCTACAATGAGCAGTTCTTC. Translated, it gives CASSPMEGSYNEQFF.

Worth noting for this clone: This sample includes further DNA sequences coding for the same CDR3. This chain joins TRBV19 and TRBJ2-7; D may be TRBD1 (6 bases). Looked up from germline, CDR1 is LNHDA and CDR2 is SQIVND (reference sequence). Trimming took 6 bases from V and 4 from J, leaving 7 bases between them. The length of the CDR3 is 11 residues. CDR3 nucleotides: TGTGCCAGTAGAAGGGGGTACGAGCAGTACTTC. It is translated as CASRRGYEQYF.

This clone was observed once. This chain links TRBV5-4 with TRBJ1-2; D uncertain. This CDR3 is 15 amino acids long. The germline V gene encodes CDR1 SGHNT and CDR2 YYREEE (reference sequence). V dropped 1 base and J dropped 2 bases, with 12 bases sitting between them. The CDR3 loop is CASSLTTWINYGYTF. Written as DNA, the CDR3 is TGTGCCAGCAGCTTGACTACTTGGATAAACTATGGCTACACCTTC.

This clone showed up just once. This chain uses TRBV6-6 with TRBJ1-2; the D gene is possibly TRBD1 (6 bases). This CDR3 is built from 14 residues. Germline values: CDR1 MNHNY, CDR2 SVGAGI (reference sequence). The ends were cut back, 8 bases at V and 6 bases at J, with 19 bases in the middle. Written as DNA, the CDR3 is TGTGCCAGCGGAATCGCAGGACAGAGCCATGGCTACACCTTC. Its translation is CASGIAGQSHGYTF.

The V gene is TRBV2, the J gene TRBJ1-1; D possibly corresponds to TRBD1 (5 bases). The CDR3 has 13 residues. Germline assignment: CDR1 SNHLY and CDR2 FYNNEI. V was cut by 3 bases and J by 11 bases, with 16 bases left in between. This CDR3 is CASSDRGVGAAFF. DNA of the CDR3: TGTGCCAGCAGTGATCGGGGGGTGGGTGCGGCTTTCTTT.

The chain combines TRBV5-1 with TRBJ1-1; no clear D gene. In germline, CDR1 is SGHRS, CDR2 YFSETQ. This CDR3 has 15 residues. V was pared by 0 bases and J by 2 bases, with 11 bases between. The CDR3 nucleotides are TGCGCCAGCAGCTTGGCCGTTACAGACAACACTGAAGCTTTCTTT. The encoded protein is CASSLAVTDNTEAFF.

This clone was recorded a few times. J is TRBJ2-7 and V is TRBV7-9, with 7 bases matching TRBD1. J gave up 3 bases and V 1 base, and 9 bases lay outside the gene matches. The CDR3 length is 16 residues. CDR1 is SEHNR, CDR2 FQNEAQ, per germline (reference sequence). The CDR3 spells CASSLDGPGQIYEQYF. The DNA of the CDR3 is TGTGCCAGCAGCTTAGACGGCCCGGGACAGATCTACGAGCAGTACTTC. Filled out from reference TRBV7-9 and TRBJ2-7, the complete variable domain reads DTGVSQNPRHKITKRGQNVTFRCDPISEHNRLYWYRQTLGQGPEFLTYFQNEAQLEKSRLLSDRFSAERPKGSFSTLEIQRTEQGDSAMYLCASSLDGPGQIYEQYFGPGTRLTVT.

V gene TRBV5-1 combines with J gene TRBJ2-1; D ambiguous. The germline gives CDR1 SGHRS, CDR2 YFSETQ. There are 15 residues in the CDR3. Between the trimmed V and J ends, which lost 6 bases and 9 bases, there was a span of 22 bases. The CDR3 region has the DNA TGCGCCAGCAACCAAGGTGGGCCCCTGGGTCGTGAGCAGTTCTTC. Amino acids: CASNQGGPLGREQFF.

The genes are TRBV28 and TRBJ2-6; 7 nucleotides align to TRBD2. In germline, CDR1 is MDHEN, CDR2 SYDVKM. After removal of 5 bases from V and 11 bases from J, the junction contained 6 bases not matched to a gene. The CDR3 has 13 amino acids. The CDR3 here is CASSLRLAHVLTF. The CDR3 DNA reads TGTGCCAGCAGTCTCAGACTAGCCCACGTCCTGACTTTC.